The 17 T cell receptor beta chains below were found in one sample sequenced in a study of T cells in Graves' hyperthyroidism and ophthalmopathy. Amplification yielded TCR beta CDR3 regions, with RNA transcripts as the source. HTBI primers were used for first-round RT-PCR of the TCR CDR3. TCRdb ran MiXCR on the multiplex PCR reads and lists one entry per CDR3 protein. Here the sample spans fewer than 700,000 distinct CDR3 sequences, approximately 17% being singletons. Material for sequencing was blood. These receptors were obtained from a woman between 18 and 29 years old with Graves' ophthalmopathy.

The chain has TRBV4-2 and TRBJ2-5; 7 positions match TRBD1. The CDR3 covers 15 residues. Germline assignment: CDR1 LGHNA and CDR2 YNFKEQ. After removal of 4 bases from V and 1 base from J, the junction contained 6 bases not matched to a gene. In DNA, the CDR3 is TGTGCCAGCAGCCGAAAAGGGGACAGCCAAGAGACCCAGTACTTC. Its translation is CASSRKGDSQETQYF.

This clonotype has ten or more counts. The chain employs TRBV5-1 and TRBJ2-7; D is perhaps TRBD1 or TRBD2 (5 bases each). V gave up 4 bases and J gave up 9 bases, with 14 bases separating them. The CDR3 is made up of 12 amino acids. CDR1 is SGHRS and CDR2 is YFSETQ in the germline V gene. The CDR3 reads CASSPGTPGQYF. The CDR3 nucleotides are TGCGCCAGCAGCCCCGGGACCCCAGGGCAGTACTTC.

This clonotype was seen a few times. The V call is TRBV7-8, the J call TRBJ2-4; 11 bases agree with TRBD1. The CDR3 runs to 18 residues. The junction had 9 bases not matched to a gene; V was cut back by 5 bases and J by 0 bases. Looked up from germline, CDR1 is SGHVS and CDR2 is FQNEAQ. The CDR3 DNA reads TGTGCCAGCAGCCCCCGGGACAGGGGGACCGTAGCCAAAAACATTCAGTACTTC. Its translation is CASSPRDRGTVAKNIQYF.

This clonotype was seen a few times. The V call is TRBV13, the J call TRBJ2-1, with 8 positions matching TRBD1. J was trimmed by 6 bases and V by 4 bases; bases with no gene match: 8. CDR3 size: 15 residues. Germline CDR1 PRHDT, CDR2 FYEKMQ (reference sequence). The CDR3 DNA reads as TGTGCCAGCAGCTCGCGACAGGGGACTCCCAATGAGCAGTTCTTC. Its protein product is CASSSRQGTPNEQFF. Together with reference TRBV13 and TRBJ2-1, the CDR3 gives the full variable domain: AAGVIQSPRHLIKEKRETATLKCYPIPRHDTVYWYQQGPGQDPQFLISFYEKMQSDKGSIPDRFSAQQFSDYHSELNMSSLELGDSALYFCASSSRQGTPNEQFFGPGTRLTVL.

This clonotype showed up just a few times. The V and J genes are TRBV28 and TRBJ2-3, with 8 bases aligning to TRBD1. Losses at the gene ends were 4 bases for V and 3 bases for J; bases not matched to a gene: 6. The CDR3 extends over 15 amino acids. Germline assignment: CDR1 MDHEN and CDR2 SYDVKM. CDR3: CASSWIDRGTDTQYF. CDR3 coding DNA: TGTGCCAGCAGTTGGATCGACAGGGGAACAGATACGCAGTATTTT.

DNA of the CDR3: TGTGCCAGCAGCCTCGAGACAAATTCCTATGGCTACACCTTC. It codes for CASSLETNSYGYTF. This chain joins TRBV3-1 and TRBJ1-2; no firm D call. Germline loops: CDR1 LGHDT, CDR2 YNNKEL (reference sequence). The CDR3 totals 14 residues. V lost 4 bases and J 4 bases, leaving 13 bases between the germline ends.

This clonotype was observed many times. V is TRBV11-2 and J is TRBJ1-1, with TRBD1 matching over 7 bases. The ends lost 4 bases at V and 2 bases at J; junction bases unmatched: 7. Germline values: CDR1 SGHAT, CDR2 FQNNGV. The CDR3 consists of 15 residues. The CDR3, as DNA: TGTGCCAGCAGCTCCCCCGACAGGGACAACACTGAAGCTTTCTTT. Its translation: CASSSPDRDNTEAFF.

This clonotype came up many times. The genes are TRBV7-9 and TRBJ2-5, with a tentative D call TRBD1 (6 bases). V lost 5 bases, J lost 1 base, and 11 bases lay in between. Germline CDR1 and CDR2: SEHNR and FQNEAQ (reference sequence). This CDR3 region has 14 residues. CDR3 sequence: CASSLQTGQETQYF. The CDR3, as DNA: TGTGCCAGCAGCCTACAGACAGGCCAAGAGACCCAGTACTTC.

The sample holds many counts of this clonotype. The chain recombines TRBV29-1 with TRBJ2-1; TRBD2 aligns across 11 bases. In germline, CDR1 is SQVTM, CDR2 ANQGSEA. This CDR3 has 14 residues. V was pared by 6 bases and J by 7 bases, with 8 bases of the junction left unmatched. CDR3 loop: CSVLPGLAENEQFF. The CDR3 DNA is TGCAGCGTGTTACCGGGACTAGCGGAAAATGAGCAGTTCTTC.

CDR3 in DNA: TGTGCCAGCAACTTGAGAGGGGGGCGCCGAGGAGGCTACACCTTC. Its translation is CASNLRGGRRGGYTF. This rearrangement joins TRBV28 to TRBJ1-2; TRBD1 is a possible D gene (6 bases). The germline V gene has CDR1 MDHEN and CDR2 SYDVKM. Trimming cost V 7 bases and J 8 bases, with 23 bases left between them. The CDR3 has 15 residues.

This clonotype was found many times. The gene calls are TRBV28 and TRBJ2-3, with a weak D call TRBD2 (5 bases). CDR3 length: 15 amino acids. Per the germline V gene, CDR1 is MDHEN and CDR2 is SYDVKM. Trimming took off 2 bases at V and 0 bases at J, with 9 bases between the two ends. CDR3 region: CASSLTGVSTDTQYF. In DNA, the CDR3 is TGTGCCAGCAGTTTAACCGGGGTTAGCACAGATACGCAGTATTTT.

This clonotype was picked up a small number of times. The CDR3 sequence: CASSPPIGGTGNTIYF. DNA of the CDR3: TGTGCCAGCTCACCACCGATAGGAGGGACTGGAAACACCATATATTTT. The chain couples TRBV18 to TRBJ1-3, with D unclear. V dropped 0 bases and J dropped 2 bases, with 11 bases sitting between them. The V gene's germline CDR1 is KGHSH and CDR2 LQKENI. This CDR3 spans 16 amino acids.

This clonotype has just a few counts. The V call is TRBV4-2, the J call TRBJ2-1; the D gene is possibly TRBD2 (6 bases). This CDR3 region has 15 residues. Trimming removed 0 bases from V and 10 bases from J, with 16 bases in between. CDR1 and CDR2 (germline): LGHNA, YNFKEQ. This chain's CDR3 is CASSQDPGSLKEQFF. Here the CDR3 DNA reads TGTGCCAGCAGCCAAGACCCCGGGAGTCTCAAGGAGCAGTTCTTC.

This clonotype was found many times. J is TRBJ2-7 and V is TRBV2; 7 positions match TRBD2. The CDR3 extends over 14 amino acids. The ends lost 4 bases at V and 6 bases at J; junction bases unmatched: 9. The V gene's germline CDR1 is SNHLY and CDR2 FYNNEI. In DNA, the CDR3 is TGTGCCAGCAGTGGGGATGGCGGGAGTTCCGAGCAGTACTTC. Its translation: CASSGDGGSSEQYF.

This clonotype showed up many times. This rearrangement joins TRBV12-3 or TRBV12-4 to TRBJ1-3; a possible D gene is TRBD1 (5 bases). The CDR3 has 14 residues. V lost 6 bases to trimming and J lost 2 bases, with 11 bases between them. CDR3 nucleotide sequence: TGTGCCAGCAGGAGAGGGGCGGCTGGAAACACCATATATTTT. Translation gives CASRRGAAGNTIYF.

This clonotype was recorded at least ten times. The chain uses TRBV13 and TRBJ2-1; the match to TRBD2 covers 10 bases. V trimming: 2 bases; J trimming: 8 bases; junction bases outside the gene matches: 3. Germline V gene data show CDR1 as PRHDT and CDR2 as FYEKMQ (reference sequence). The CDR3 is 14 amino acids. In DNA form, the CDR3 reads TGTGCCAGCAGCTTAAGCCTAGCGGGGGATGAGCAGTTCTTC. Its protein is CASSLSLAGDEQFF.

The chain combines TRBV5-1 with TRBJ1-1; D ambiguous. V was pared by 3 bases and J by 6 bases, with 9 bases between. Germline CDR1 is SGHRS and CDR2 is YFSETQ. This CDR3 is 12 amino acids long. CDR3 sequence: CASSYTASEAFF. CDR3 coding DNA: TGCGCCAGCAGCTACACGGCGTCTGAAGCTTTCTTT.